This T cell receptor beta chain emerged from a study of blood T cell repertoires in COVID-19. The repertoire was sequenced with immunoSEQ multiplex PCR; TCRdb's copy has only in-frame clones and lacks some. In the table there are 240,000 or so clones, 85% to 90% of which are singletons. Between the trimmed V and J ends, which lost 5 bases and 4 bases, there was a span of 14 bases. The CDR3 has 14 amino acids. The germline gives CDR1 SSHAT, CDR2 FNYEAQ (reference sequence). The chain is built from TRBV7-7 and TRBJ2-5; a possible D gene is TRBD2 (6 bases). The sequence derives from a man in his forties or fifties who had recovered from COVID-19. Sample: PBMCs or T cells enriched from blood (not recorded which). CDR3 DNA sequence: TGTGCCAGCAGCCGGCGACTAGTCGGAGAGACCCAGTACTTC. This translates into CASSRRLVGETQYF.